These T cell receptor beta chains were read from a single sample in a study of cytomegalovirus exposure and HLA in healthy donors. Clones were sequenced by immunoSEQ multiplex PCR, and TCRdb holds only the in-frame ones, with some missing. Among tens of thousands of clones, 80% to 90% were seen once, and the ten largest hold roughly 1.8%. The sequenced sample was PBMCs. The receptors derive from a woman under 30 in good health and CMV-seronegative. CDR3s include the opening cysteine and the closing phenylalanine or tryptophan. A D gene is named only where the DNA matches it firmly. Clone size is shown for a subset of rows, as once, few, many or a class of expanded clone.

abundance: once
v_gene: TRBV28
j_gene: TRBJ2-1
d_gene: TRBD2
CDR3nt: TGTGCCAGCAATGGCGGGAGCTGGAGTTACAATGAGCAGTTCTTC
CDR3aa: CASNGGSWSYNEQFF

abundance: once
v_gene: TRBV1
j_gene: TRBJ2-3
d_gene: .
CDR3nt: TGCACCAGCAGCCAAGATGAAGAGGTCGGTGGCACAGATACGCAGTATTTT
CDR3aa: CTSSQDEEVGGTDTQYF

abundance: .
v_gene: TRBV27
j_gene: TRBJ2-2
d_gene: TRBD2
CDR3nt: TGTGCCAGCAGTTTTTATAGCGGGAGTAACACCGGGGAGCTGTTTTTT
CDR3aa: CASSFYSGSNTGELFF

abundance: once
v_gene: TRBV19
j_gene: TRBJ2-1
d_gene: TRBD2
CDR3nt: TGTGCCAGTAGTATAGTTCCTAGCGGGGTCGGCAATGAGCAGTTCTTC
CDR3aa: CASSIVPSGVGNEQFF

abundance: .
v_gene: TRBV6-1
j_gene: TRBJ1-2
d_gene: .
CDR3nt: TGTGCCAGCGTTACGGGTGTCGGGAATGGCTACACCTTC
CDR3aa: CASVTGVGNGYTF

abundance: .
v_gene: TRBV27
j_gene: TRBJ2-7
d_gene: .
CDR3nt: TGTGCCAGCAGTTTACCCGGGACTCCGACCTACGAGCAGTACTTC
CDR3aa: CASSLPGTPTYEQYF

abundance: few
v_gene: TRBV28
j_gene: TRBJ2-1
d_gene: TRBD1
CDR3nt: TGTGCCAGCAGTTGGAGGGACAGGCCGTACAATGAGCAGTTCTTC
CDR3aa: CASSWRDRPYNEQFF

abundance: once
v_gene: TRBV6-5
j_gene: TRBJ2-3
d_gene: TRBD1
CDR3nt: TGTGCCAGCAGGATAAGGGACAGGGGCGGGGATACGCAGTATTTT
CDR3aa: CASRIRDRGGDTQYF

abundance: .
v_gene: TRBV4-2
j_gene: TRBJ2-3
d_gene: .
CDR3nt: TGTGCCAGCAGCCAAGTCCGGGGTCAAAGCACAGATACGCAGTATTTT
CDR3aa: CASSQVRGQSTDTQYF

abundance: .
v_gene: TRBV7-9
j_gene: TRBJ2-7
d_gene: TRBD2
CDR3nt: TGTGCCAGCAGCTTCGGGACTAGCGGGGAGGAGGTTACCTTC
CDR3aa: CASSFGTSGEEVTF

abundance: .
v_gene: TRBV18
j_gene: TRBJ1-6
d_gene: TRBD1
CDR3nt: TGTGCCAGCTCGCCAGGACAGGCGGGTTCACCCCTCCACTTT
CDR3aa: CASSPGQAGSPLHF

abundance: .
v_gene: TRBV5-5
j_gene: TRBJ1-2
d_gene: .
CDR3nt: TGTGCCAGCAGCAATAGTCTCAGGGTTCAGGACTATGGCTACACCTTC
CDR3aa: CASSNSLRVQDYGYTF

abundance: once
v_gene: TRBV30
j_gene: TRBJ2-1
d_gene: TRBD2
CDR3nt: TGTGCCTGGAGGGCCAGACTAGCGGGGGTTGGTGAGCAGTTCTTC
CDR3aa: CAWRARLAGVGEQFF

abundance: .
v_gene: TRBV6-5
j_gene: TRBJ1-1
d_gene: .
CDR3nt: TGTGCCAGCAGTCAACTAGGGGGGAACACTGAAGCTTTCTTT
CDR3aa: CASSQLGGNTEAFF

abundance: .
v_gene: TRBV5-1
j_gene: TRBJ2-1
d_gene: TRBD2
CDR3nt: TGCGCCAGCAGCTTGCGACTAGCTCCGGGGAATGAGCAGTTCTTC
CDR3aa: CASSLRLAPGNEQFF

abundance: .
v_gene: TRBV6-1
j_gene: TRBJ1-2
d_gene: TRBD1
CDR3nt: TGTGCCAGCAGAAGCCCGGGACAGTTTATTGGCTACACCTTC
CDR3aa: CASRSPGQFIGYTF

abundance: .
v_gene: TRBV7-9
j_gene: TRBJ1-2
d_gene: .
CDR3nt: TGTGCCAGCAGCATAGCTCCCTCCAGGGCACCTAACTATGGCTACACCTTC
CDR3aa: CASSIAPSRAPNYGYTF

abundance: .
v_gene: TRBV6-5
j_gene: TRBJ2-7
d_gene: .
CDR3nt: TGTGCCAGCAGTTACGGGGGGGGCGGGACCTACGAGCAGTACTTC
CDR3aa: CASSYGGGGTYEQYF

abundance: .
v_gene: TRBV6-1
j_gene: TRBJ2-7
d_gene: TRBD1
CDR3nt: TGTGCCAGCAGTGAGGGGACAGGGGGACCCTACGAGCAGTACTTC
CDR3aa: CASSEGTGGPYEQYF

abundance: once
v_gene: TRBV23-1
j_gene: TRBJ2-7
d_gene: .
CDR3nt: TGCGCCAGCTCTGGCCAGGCCATCCACGAGCAGTACTTC
CDR3aa: CASSGQAIHEQYF

abundance: .
v_gene: TRBV7-8
j_gene: TRBJ2-2
d_gene: .
CDR3nt: TGTGCCAGCAGCTTACGTCCGGGAAACACCGGGGAGCTGTTTTTT
CDR3aa: CASSLRPGNTGELFF

abundance: .
v_gene: TRBV19
j_gene: TRBJ2-7
d_gene: .
CDR3nt: TGTGCCAGTGGACAGTACTACGAGCAGTACTTC
CDR3aa: CASGQYYEQYF

abundance: .
v_gene: TRBV5-4
j_gene: TRBJ2-5
d_gene: TRBD2
CDR3nt: TGTGCCAGCAGCTCGTCAGGACTAGCGGGAGGGTACCAAGAGACCCAGTACTTC
CDR3aa: CASSSSGLAGGYQETQYF

abundance: .
v_gene: TRBV9
j_gene: TRBJ2-7
d_gene: TRBD1
CDR3nt: TGTGCCAGCAGCCCTACAGGGGAACACGAGCAGTACTTC
CDR3aa: CASSPTGEHEQYF

abundance: .
v_gene: TRBV4-2
j_gene: TRBJ2-7
d_gene: TRBD2
CDR3nt: TGTGCCAGCAGGCCTAGCGGGGGGTCCGAGCAGTACTTC
CDR3aa: CASRPSGGSEQYF

abundance: .
v_gene: TRBV2
j_gene: TRBJ1-5
d_gene: .
CDR3nt: TGTGCCAGCAGTGTTCCCGATCAGCCCCAGCATTTT
CDR3aa: CASSVPDQPQHF

abundance: .
v_gene: TRBV27
j_gene: TRBJ2-1
d_gene: .
CDR3nt: TGTGCCAGCAGTTTAACCGTCGGGTGGGAGCAGTTCTTC
CDR3aa: CASSLTVGWEQFF

abundance: .
v_gene: TRBV27
j_gene: TRBJ2-7
d_gene: .
CDR3nt: TGTGCCAGCAGCATGGGAGTCACCTACGAGCAGTACTTC
CDR3aa: CASSMGVTYEQYF

abundance: .
v_gene: TRBV5-6
j_gene: TRBJ1-1
d_gene: TRBD1
CDR3nt: TGTGCCAGCAGCCCCCCCCTAGGGGGCGGCACTGAAGCTTTCTTT
CDR3aa: CASSPPLGGGTEAFF

abundance: .
v_gene: TRBV9
j_gene: TRBJ2-3
d_gene: .
CDR3nt: TGTGCCAGCAGCGCCCTAGGGGGCACAGATACGCAGTATTTT
CDR3aa: CASSALGGTDTQYF

abundance: .
v_gene: TRBV11-1
j_gene: TRBJ2-7
d_gene: .
CDR3nt: TGTGCCAGCAGCGTCGGAGGGGCTATCTACGAGCAGTACTTC
CDR3aa: CASSVGGAIYEQYF

abundance: .
v_gene: TRBV6-5
j_gene: TRBJ1-6
d_gene: .
CDR3nt: TGTGCCAGCAGCCCGACAAGGGGTTATTCACCCCTCCACTTT
CDR3aa: CASSPTRGYSPLHF

abundance: .
v_gene: TRBV5-8
j_gene: TRBJ2-5
d_gene: TRBD2
CDR3nt: TGTGCCAGCAGCTCCGGGACTAGCGGCCAAGAGACCCAGTACTTC
CDR3aa: CASSSGTSGQETQYF

abundance: .
v_gene: TRBV5-1
j_gene: TRBJ1-2
d_gene: .
CDR3nt: TGCGCCAGCACCGTCGAAGGGCAGGGCGGCTACACCTTC
CDR3aa: CASTVEGQGGYTF